This T cell receptor beta chain is drawn from a study of T cells in localized non-small cell lung cancer. This clone was recorded once. Its antigen remains unidentified. Produced via immunoSEQ multiplex PCR; TCRdb's table is partial and in-frame only. The table lists approximately 70,000 clones, about four fifths of them singletons, with around 4.3% in the top ten. Trimming cost V 5 bases and J 5 bases, with 23 bases left between them. The CDR3 has 16 residues. CDR1 SGHRS and CDR2 YFSETQ come from the germline V gene. General study findings and limits: It remains possible that heterogeneity exists, since only one tumor region was sequenced.

This receptor was identified in a man aged 35 to 70 with stage II lung adenocarcinoma. The gene calls are TRBV5-1 and TRBJ2-7; D is ambiguous. This specimen consisted of PBMCs, obtained before any cancer treatment. The CDR3 coding sequence is TGCGCCAGCAGTTTTAAAACAGAGAACCCTAGGAACGAGCAGTACTTC. Translation: CASSFKTENPRNEQYF.